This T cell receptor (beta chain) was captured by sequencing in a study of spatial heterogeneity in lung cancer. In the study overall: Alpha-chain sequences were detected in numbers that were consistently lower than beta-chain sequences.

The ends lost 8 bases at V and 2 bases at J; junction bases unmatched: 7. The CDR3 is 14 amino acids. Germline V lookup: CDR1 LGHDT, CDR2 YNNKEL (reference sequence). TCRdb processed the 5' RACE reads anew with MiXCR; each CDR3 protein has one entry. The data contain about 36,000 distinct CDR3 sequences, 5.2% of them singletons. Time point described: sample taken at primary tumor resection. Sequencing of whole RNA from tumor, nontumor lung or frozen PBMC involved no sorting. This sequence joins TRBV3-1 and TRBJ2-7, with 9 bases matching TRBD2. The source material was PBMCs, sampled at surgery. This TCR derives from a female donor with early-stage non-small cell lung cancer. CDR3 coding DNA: TGTGCCAGCGCTCCCGGACTAGCGACCTACGAGCAGTACTTC. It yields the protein CASAPGLATYEQYF.